This T cell receptor (beta chain) came from a study of T cell repertoires in cytomegalovirus infection. There are 16 residues in the CDR3. Trimming pared 6 bases from V and 7 bases from J, leaving 22 bases between. CDR1 and CDR2 from the germline V gene are SEHNR and FQNEAQ (reference sequence). As for this clonotype: Its antigen is unknown.

TCRdb re-analysed the reads in MiXCR, keeping a single row per CDR3 protein. The table lists 750,000 to 900,000 distinct CDR3 sequences, roughly 28% of them singletons, with about 12% in the top ten. The sequence came from a human donor in good health (CMV status not recorded). Some clones in this sample may be carry-over from other donors' samples. This chain joins TRBV7-9 and TRBJ2-1, with a weak D call TRBD2 (5 bases). The sample consisted of cultured CD8+ T cells from PBMCs, taken from culture after CMV antigen stimulation. The CDR3 DNA follows: TGTGCCAGCAGTGACGACGGGGAAGGCCAAAGGAATGAGCAGTTCTTC. Amino acids: CASSDDGEGQRNEQFF.